The T cell receptor beta chain under discussion was sequenced for a study of blood T cells in healthy people across ages. About the study: Researchers report that template switching captured about one barcoded beta molecule per two T cells. General study points: Greater diversity and more naive CD4+ cells were seen in long-lived donors than in aged donors.

The CDR3 runs to 18 residues. The V and J ends lost 0 bases and 3 bases, in that order; junction bases with no gene match: 8. The germline V gene encodes CDR1 LGHDT and CDR2 YNNKEL (reference sequence). About this clonotype itself: What it binds is unknown.

The use of a sample-barcoded 5' primer and a J-beta primer mix characterized a second PCR of 7 to 11 cycles. No fewer than 2.5 million CDR3-containing paired-end reads came from each sample. TCRdb re-called the 5' RACE reads with MiXCR, one entry per CDR3 protein. The sample lists around 620,000 distinct CDR3 sequences, roughly 29% occurring once. The donors, healthy Caucasians from Russia, were aged 6 to 90. The source of this sequence is a woman aged 70 to 79 in good health. Specimen: blood. This chain joins TRBV3-1 and TRBJ2-5; 12 bases line up with TRBD2. For the CDR3, the DNA is TGTGCCAGCAGCCAAGATCTTGCACTAGCGGGGGGAAAAGAGACCCAGTACTTC. As protein: CASSQDLALAGGKETQYF.